The clone carrying this T cell receptor (beta chain) was seen a few times. Its antigen is still unknown. Investigators isolated RNA and reverse transcribed it into cDNA to act as the sequencing template. Some clones are missing from TCRdb's copy, which holds only in-frame ones; the method was immunoSEQ multiplex PCR. Found here are 150,000 to 200,000 clones, less than 65% of them singletons; the top ten hold approximately 0.93%. As to treatment: oral pan-JAK inhibitor, 5-10 mg twice daily. The source of the sample is a study of CD8+ T cells in alopecia areata. The study's findings and limits: On tofacitinib, scalp and blood still held many of the expanded lesional clones.

This receptor was obtained from a human donor with alopecia areata. The source material was CD4+ T cells sorted from blood, sampled at week 24, from a patient treated with tofacitinib.

The CDR3 coding sequence is TGCGCCAGCAGCCAAGAGAGAGGCTATGGCTACACCTTC. Translation: CASSQERGYGYTF. The chain employs TRBV4-3 and TRBJ1-2; D not certain. There are 13 residues in the CDR3. V lost 0 bases and J lost 4, with 6 bases in between. Germline CDR1 reads LGHNA; CDR2 reads YSLEER.